A selection of T cell receptor beta chains follows, all from one sample in a study of spatial heterogeneity in lung cancer. MiXCR, run by TCRdb on the 5' RACE reads, gives a single entry per CDR3 protein. Of over 25,000 distinct CDR3 sequences in the sample, approximately 7% were seen once. The starting material was lung tumor tissue, obtained at surgery. The source of these receptors is a male donor with early-stage non-small cell lung cancer. Both conserved end residues are part of each CDR3. Each record gives: D gene, clone size, J gene, V gene, CDR3 DNA, CDR3 protein. A D gene is named only where the DNA matches it firmly. Clone size is shown for a subset of rows, as once, few, many or a class of expanded clone.

NA	many	TRBJ1-5	TRBV20-1	TGCAGTGCTAGGAGTCGTCAAGGACAGCCCCAGCATTTT	CSARSRQGQPQHF
TRBD1	many	TRBJ1-4	TRBV28	TGTGCCAGCAGCGACAGGGGCTTGGCTAATGAAAAACTGTTTTTT	CASSDRGLANEKLFF
NA	many	TRBJ1-1	TRBV20-1	TGCAGTGCTAGAGAAACAGGGATCGCTGAAGCTTTCTTT	CSARETGIAEAFF
TRBD2	NA	TRBJ2-1	TRBV30	TGTGCCTGGGGGGGACTAGCGGAACTTACTTACAATGAGCAGTTCTTC	CAWGGLAELTYNEQFF
TRBD1	few	TRBJ1-1	TRBV7-2	TGTGCCAGCAGCTTTGGGGCGGGGACAGGGTATGGAGCTTTCTTT	CASSFGAGTGYGAFF
NA	many	TRBJ1-1	TRBV29-1	TGCAGCGTCCAGTACCAACGGACCGACGTTGGGGCTTTCTTT	CSVQYQRTDVGAFF
NA	NA	TRBJ2-3	TRBV24-1	TGTGCCACCAGTTCGGGACCAGATACGCAGTATTTT	CATSSGPDTQYF
NA	NA	TRBJ2-1	TRBV15	TGTGCCACCAGCAGAGTTTCCCAGGGCAGTGGCGAGCAGTTCTTC	CATSRVSQGSGEQFF
NA	NA	TRBJ1-3	TRBV4-3	TGCGCCAGCAGCCAAGAGGGACTCTCTGGAAACACCATATATTTT	CASSQEGLSGNTIYF
NA	NA	TRBJ2-1	TRBV6-1	TGTGCCAGCAGTCGACAGATTGACTACAATGAGCAGTTCTTC	CASSRQIDYNEQFF
TRBD1	NA	TRBJ1-2	TRBV20-1	TGCAGCGCCCAGGGGGGACCCCTCTATGGCTACACCTTC	CSAQGGPLYGYTF
TRBD2	NA	TRBJ2-3	TRBV28	TGTGCCAGCAGTTCAGTTCGCCCCGAGCGGGGGGGCCAAGATACGCAGTATTTT	CASSSVRPERGGQDTQYF
NA	many	TRBJ2-3	TRBV5-8	TGTGCCAGCAGCTTGGGGCGGGACACAACTGGCACAGATACGCAGTATTTT	CASSLGRDTTGTDTQYF
NA	NA	TRBJ2-5	TRBV12-3/TRBV12-4	TGTGCCAGCAGTTTACAGGGATCTGAGACCCAGTACTTC	CASSLQGSETQYF
NA	NA	TRBJ2-7	TRBV19	TGTGCTAGCAGTGGAGGCTACGAGCAGTACTTC	CASSGGYEQYF
TRBD1	many	TRBJ1-6	TRBV28	TGTGCCAGCAGTTTCCCCACAGGGGGAAGTACCCTCCACTTT	CASSFPTGGSTLHF
TRBD2	few	TRBJ2-5	TRBV3-1	TGTGCCAGCAGCCAAGGGCTAGCGGGGGCCCAAGAGACCCAGTACTTC	CASSQGLAGAQETQYF
NA	few	TRBJ1-2	TRBV5-1	TGCGCCAGCAGCCAAACGACAGGCGCCGCCCAATATGGCTACACCTTC	CASSQTTGAAQYGYTF
NA	NA	TRBJ2-3	TRBV4-3	TGCGCCAGCAGCCCGAGACAGCTCACAGATACGCAGTATTTT	CASSPRQLTDTQYF
NA	many	TRBJ1-4	TRBV2	TGTGCCAGCACGACAGGAGGAGGTGAAAAACTGTTTTTT	CASTTGGGEKLFF
NA	many	TRBJ2-7	TRBV3-1	TGTGCCAGCAGCCAACGGCCCCCCCCTTCCTACGAGCAGTACTTC	CASSQRPPPSYEQYF
NA	few	TRBJ2-6	TRBV5-6	TGTGCCAGCAGCTTGTCTACTGGGGCCAACGTCCTGACTTTC	CASSLSTGANVLTF
TRBD1	many	TRBJ2-1	TRBV5-1	TGCGCCAGCAGCTTAAGGACAGGGGAGAATGAGCAGTTCTTC	CASSLRTGENEQFF
TRBD2	few	TRBJ2-5	TRBV5-1	TGCGCCAGCAGCCTAGGACTAGTTCAAGAGACCCAGTACTTC	CASSLGLVQETQYF
NA	many	TRBJ2-3	TRBV6-6	TGTGCCAGCAGTTACTCGGGGCAGGGGCGCACAGATACGCAGTATTTT	CASSYSGQGRTDTQYF
TRBD2	few	TRBJ2-7	TRBV6-1	TGTGCCACCAAAAGACTAGCGGGGGGGCACGAGCAGTACTTC	CATKRLAGGHEQYF
NA	NA	TRBJ2-5	TRBV13	TGTGCCAGCAGCTTGGAGGGTTTGGGCGCCCTATACTTC	CASSLEGLGALYF
TRBD2	many	TRBJ2-5	TRBV5-1	TGCGCCAGCAGCCTATCTCCGACTAGCTCGGAAGAGACCCAGTACTTC	CASSLSPTSSEETQYF
NA	many	TRBJ2-7	TRBV10-3	TGTGCCATCAGTGAGTCGCGCTTAGGATACGAGCAGTACTTC	CAISESRLGYEQYF
NA	many	TRBJ1-3	TRBV28	TGTGCCAGCAGTTTAATCGGATCCTCTGGAAACACCATATATTTT	CASSLIGSSGNTIYF
NA	many	TRBJ2-7	TRBV2	TGTGCCAGCAGTGTCGATGGGGCCCCCTGGGGTAGTTACGAGCAGTACTTC	CASSVDGAPWGSYEQYF
NA	many	TRBJ1-5	TRBV7-9	TGTGCCAGCAGCTTTCAGGGGAATCAGCCCCAGCATTTT	CASSFQGNQPQHF
TRBD1	few	TRBJ1-3	TRBV28	TGTGCCAGCAGTTTTGCGTTCACAGGGGTCTCTGGAAACACCATATATTTT	CASSFAFTGVSGNTIYF
NA	few	TRBJ2-7	TRBV5-1	TGCGCCAGCAGCTTGACCGGGACAATAAGCTACGAGCAGTACTTC	CASSLTGTISYEQYF
NA	NA	TRBJ2-3	TRBV4-3	TGCGCCAGCAGCCAAGATCTGGCACAGACCAGCACAGATACGCAGTATTTT	CASSQDLAQTSTDTQYF
TRBD1	few	TRBJ2-7	TRBV6-5	TGTGCCAGCAGTTACACCCCCCCGCGACAGGGGGCCATTTTCGAGCAGTACTTC	CASSYTPPRQGAIFEQYF
TRBD1	many	TRBJ1-1	TRBV20-1	TGCAGTGCTAAGACAGGGGGGGAAGACACTGAAGCTTTCTTT	CSAKTGGEDTEAFF
TRBD1	many	TRBJ1-1	TRBV10-3	TGTGCCATCAGCGGAGACAGGGAGTACACTGAAGCTTTCTTT	CAISGDREYTEAFF
NA	NA	TRBJ2-2	TRBV9	TGTGCCAGCAGCGTAGGACCGGGGTTGGACACCGGGGAGCTGTTTTTT	CASSVGPGLDTGELFF
TRBD1	medium-sized	TRBJ2-7	TRBV28	TGTGCCAGCAGTCCAAACCGGGACAGGGCTCCCCGATCTTACGAGCAGTACTTC	CASSPNRDRAPRSYEQYF